Within the sample, the clone carrying this TCR beta chain is medium-sized (0.01 to 0.1%). What it binds is not known. This sample was taken from a study of Graves' ophthalmopathy and Graves' hyperthyroidism. Transcripts of RNA were the source for amplifying TCR beta CDR3 regions. Scientists carried out first-round RT-PCR using HTBI primers and then a second-round multiplex PCR. TCRdb used MiXCR to reprocess the multiplex PCR reads, holding one entry per CDR3 protein. The repertoire holds about 16,000 distinct CDR3 sequences, with roughly 50% as singletons. The germline V gene encodes CDR1 SQVTM and CDR2 ANQGSEA. The CDR3 covers 14 residues. Trimming at V came to 5 bases and at J to 6 bases, leaving 6 bases not matched to a gene. General study findings and limits: Most expanded clonotypes in thyroid above 0.001 frequency also showed up in blood.

Sequencing was performed on peripheral blood. The sequence was obtained from a middle-aged woman with stable Graves' hyperthyroidism. The genes are TRBV29-1 and TRBJ2-3; 12 bases align to TRBD2. CDR3 in amino acids: CSVLAGGLRDTQYF. DNA for the CDR3: TGCAGCGTTCTAGCGGGGGGGCTAAGGGATACGCAGTATTTT.